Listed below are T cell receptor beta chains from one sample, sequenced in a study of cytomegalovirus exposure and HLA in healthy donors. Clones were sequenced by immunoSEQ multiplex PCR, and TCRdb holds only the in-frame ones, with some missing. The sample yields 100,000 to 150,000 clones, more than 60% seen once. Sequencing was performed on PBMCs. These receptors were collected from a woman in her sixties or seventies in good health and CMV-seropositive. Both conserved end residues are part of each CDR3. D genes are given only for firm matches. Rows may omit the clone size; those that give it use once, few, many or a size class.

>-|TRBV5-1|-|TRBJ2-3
CASSLERGTDTQYF
TGCGCCAGCAGCTTGGAGCGGGGCACAGATACGCAGTATTTT
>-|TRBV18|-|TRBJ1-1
CASSPIPRNTEAFF
TGTGCCAGCTCACCAATTCCCAGGAACACTGAAGCTTTCTTT
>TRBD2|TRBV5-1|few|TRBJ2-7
CASTPTSGVYEQYF
TGCGCCAGCACCCCCACTAGCGGGGTCTACGAGCAGTACTTC
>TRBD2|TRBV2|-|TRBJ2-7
CASSFPTTSGGSYEQYF
TGTGCCAGCAGCTTTCCAACGACTAGCGGGGGCTCCTACGAGCAGTACTTC
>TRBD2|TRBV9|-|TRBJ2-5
CASQAGGGETQYF
TGTGCCAGTCAAGCGGGAGGTGGAGAGACCCAGTACTTC
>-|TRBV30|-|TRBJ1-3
CAWSAGTRAGNTIYF
TGTGCCTGGAGTGCGGGTACCAGGGCTGGAAACACCATATATTTT
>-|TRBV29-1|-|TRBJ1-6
CSVRTDINSPLHF
TGCAGCGTCCGGACAGATATTAATTCACCCCTCCACTTT
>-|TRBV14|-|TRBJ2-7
CASSETGLRHQSGEQYF
TGTGCCAGCAGCGAAACGGGACTTCGTCACCAGTCGGGCGAGCAGTACTTC
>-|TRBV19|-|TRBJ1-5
CASRNRQEGQPQHF
TGTGCCAGTAGAAATAGACAGGAAGGTCAGCCCCAGCATTTT
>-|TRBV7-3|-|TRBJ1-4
CASSLTGRQGPNEKLFF
TGTGCCAGCAGCTTAACGGGGCGGCAGGGGCCTAATGAAAAACTGTTTTTT
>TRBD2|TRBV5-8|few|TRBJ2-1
CASSQPGLAGTYNEQFF
TGTGCCAGCAGCCAGCCGGGACTAGCGGGAACCTACAATGAGCAGTTCTTC
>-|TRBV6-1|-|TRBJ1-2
CASNDSTLYGYTF
TGCGCCAGCAATGACTCCACTCTTTATGGCTACACCTTC
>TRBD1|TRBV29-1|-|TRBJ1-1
CSVGQGARAEAFF
TGCAGCGTAGGACAGGGGGCTCGGGCTGAAGCTTTCTTT
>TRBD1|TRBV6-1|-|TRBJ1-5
CASTGQGRSNQPQHF
TGTGCCAGCACCGGACAGGGTAGGAGCAATCAGCCCCAGCATTTT
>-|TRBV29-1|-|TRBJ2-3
CSVEGGDYTDTQYF
TGCAGCGTTGAAGGGGGAGATTACACAGATACGCAGTATTTT
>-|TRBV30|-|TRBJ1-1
CAWSEGHLNRNTEAFF
TGTGCCTGGAGTGAGGGACATCTAAATAGGAACACTGAAGCTTTCTTT
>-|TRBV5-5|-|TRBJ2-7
CASSFRQAYEQYF
TGTGCCAGCAGCTTTCGTCAGGCCTACGAGCAGTACTTC
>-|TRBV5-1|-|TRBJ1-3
CASSLEGGRGNTIYF
TGCGCCAGCAGCTTGGAGGGGGGGAGAGGAAACACCATATATTTT
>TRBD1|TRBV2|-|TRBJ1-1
CASTGGGGTEAFF
TGTGCCAGCACAGGGGGTGGTGGCACTGAAGCTTTCTTT
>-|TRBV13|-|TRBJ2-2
CASSLASRANTGELFF
TGTGCCAGCAGCTTAGCGAGCAGGGCGAACACCGGGGAGCTGTTTTTT
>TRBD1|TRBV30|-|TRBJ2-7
CAWSPGGTGDHEQYF
TGTGCCTGGAGCCCAGGGGGGACAGGGGACCACGAGCAGTACTTC
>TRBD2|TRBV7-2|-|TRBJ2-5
CASSAFSGGYDQETQYF
TGTGCCAGCAGCGCATTTAGCGGGGGGTACGACCAAGAGACCCAGTACTTC
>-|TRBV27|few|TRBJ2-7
CASSLRAGRTFDSYEQYF
TGTGCCAGCAGTTTACGGGCTGGCCGGACTTTTGACTCCTACGAGCAGTACTTC
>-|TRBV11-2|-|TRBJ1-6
CASSLLQYSPLHF
TGTGCCAGCAGCTTACTACAGTATTCACCCCTCCACTTT
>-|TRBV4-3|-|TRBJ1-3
CASSQEWWASGNTIYF
TGCGCCAGCAGCCAAGAATGGTGGGCCTCTGGAAACACCATATATTTT
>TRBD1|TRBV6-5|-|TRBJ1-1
CASRIQGFANTEAFF
TGTGCCAGCAGGATACAGGGGTTCGCGAACACTGAAGCTTTCTTT
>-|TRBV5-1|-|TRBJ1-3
CASSLAGAGGNTIYF
TGCGCCAGCAGCTTGGCTGGGGCGGGAGGAAACACCATATATTTT
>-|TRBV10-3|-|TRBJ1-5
CAIATSNINQPQHF
TGTGCCATCGCAACATCGAATATCAATCAGCCCCAGCATTTT